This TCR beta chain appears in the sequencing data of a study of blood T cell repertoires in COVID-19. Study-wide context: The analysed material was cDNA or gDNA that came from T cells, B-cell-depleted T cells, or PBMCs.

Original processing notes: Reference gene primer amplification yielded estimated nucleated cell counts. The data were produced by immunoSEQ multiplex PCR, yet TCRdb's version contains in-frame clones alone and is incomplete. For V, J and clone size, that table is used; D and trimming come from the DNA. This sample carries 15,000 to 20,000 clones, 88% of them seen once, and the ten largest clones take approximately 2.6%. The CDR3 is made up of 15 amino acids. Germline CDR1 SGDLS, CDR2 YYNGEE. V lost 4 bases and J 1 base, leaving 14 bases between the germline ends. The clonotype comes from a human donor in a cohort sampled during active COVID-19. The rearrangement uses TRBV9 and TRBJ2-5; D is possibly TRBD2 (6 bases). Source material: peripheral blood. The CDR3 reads CASSPQGLIQETQYF. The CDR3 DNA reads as TGTGCCAGCAGCCCCCAGGGACTCATCCAAGAGACCCAGTACTTC.